Listed here are 7 T cell receptor beta chains from one sample, sequenced in a study of control samples from healthy donors and cancer patients. Sequenced by immunoSEQ multiplex PCR; TCRdb stores in-frame clones only, minus some. The data contain about 120,000 clones, around 90% of them seen just once; the ten biggest clones take up 2% to 3%. The sample taken for sequencing was blood. These receptors were taken from a man aged 40-55 years in good health.

The count of this clone is one. The chain uses TRBV5-1 and TRBJ2-7; D may be TRBD1 or TRBD2 (5 bases each). CDR1 is SGHRS and CDR2 is YFSETQ in the germline V gene. There are 13 residues in the CDR3. With 4 bases removed from V and 7 bases from J, the gap between germline ends came to 15 bases. This chain's CDR3 is CASSPGPFREQYF. The CDR3, as DNA: TGCGCCAGCAGCCCGGGGCCCTTTCGGGAGCAGTACTTC.

The chain couples TRBV2 to TRBJ1-5, with D perhaps TRBD1 (6 bases). V lost 5 bases to trimming and J lost 4 bases, with 9 bases between them. The germline gives CDR1 SNHLY, CDR2 FYNNEI. This CDR3 has 13 residues. CDR3 region: CASSLQGNQPQHF. In DNA form, the CDR3 reads TGTGCCAGCAGTCTACAGGGAAATCAGCCCCAGCATTTT.

This clone was seen more than once but under ten times. V gene TRBV30 combines with J gene TRBJ1-6, with D unresolved. Trimming shortened V by 3 bases and J by 5 bases, and 17 bases separated the two germline ends. The CDR3 totals 16 residues. CDR1 is GTSNPN and CDR2 is SVGIG in the germline V gene (reference sequence). The DNA for the CDR3 is TGTGCCTGGAGCGCAACCGGGCCCCTGAATAATTCACCCCTCCACTTT. Translated: CAWSATGPLNNSPLHF.

This clone showed up just once. The chain couples TRBV27 to TRBJ2-1, with D maybe TRBD1 (5 bases). Per the germline V gene, CDR1 is MNHEY and CDR2 is SMNVEV (reference sequence). The CDR3 sequence is 16 residues long. Trimming removed 1 base at V and 0 bases at J, with 10 bases between. The CDR3 sequence is CASSLLQGGSYNEQFF. The CDR3 bases are TGTGCCAGCAGTTTATTGCAGGGCGGCTCCTACAATGAGCAGTTCTTC.

The rearrangement uses TRBV19 and TRBJ1-2; D unclear. This CDR3 has 15 residues. Germline V gene lookup returns CDR1 LNHDA and CDR2 SQIVND (reference sequence). Trimming pared 5 bases from V and 1 base from J, leaving 14 bases between. The CDR3 DNA is TGTGCCAGTAGTTCGACACCGGGTTATAACTATGGCTACACCTTC. Translation: CASSSTPGYNYGYTF.

The rearrangement joins TRBV18 to TRBJ2-3, with 14 nucleotides matching TRBD2. Germline-derived CDR1 and CDR2 are KGHSH and LQKENI. The CDR3 totals 16 residues. The J segment lost 1 base and the V segment lost 5 bases, leaving 2 bases of the junction unmatched. The CDR3 reads CASSAGLAGGTDTQYF. Here the CDR3 DNA reads TGTGCCAGCTCAGCGGGACTAGCGGGGGGCACAGATACGCAGTATTTT.

The gene calls are TRBV3-1 (or the pseudogene TRBV3-2) and TRBJ1-6, with D unresolved. The CDR3 extends over 12 amino acids. Germline values: CDR1 LGHDT, CDR2 YNNKEL (reference sequence). Trimming stripped 4 bases from V and 8 bases from J, with 6 bases between. The CDR3 DNA follows: TGTGCCAGCAGCCGAGATCATTCACCCCTCCACTTT. It encodes CASSRDHSPLHF.